This TCR beta chain originates from a study of neurological immune-mediated disorders. Trimming shortened V by 7 bases and J by 0 bases, and 10 bases separated the two germline ends. The germline V gene encodes CDR1 MNHEY and CDR2 SVGAGI. The CDR3 is made up of 14 amino acids. The authors produced cDNA by 5'RACE using 10-nucleotide random UMIs. A single run covered 15-18 subjects with over 190 million TCR-beta sequences. TCRdb redid the calling of the 5' RACE reads with MiXCR, one entry per CDR3 protein. Of about 58,000 distinct CDR3 sequences listed, more than 3% are singletons. This clonotype was detected many times. Its antigen is undetermined. Regarding the study as a whole: Phylogenetic grouping placed 18 of 34 multiple sclerosis patients' repertoires in one related-CDR3 cluster, a possible signature.

This clonotype was obtained from a woman in her sixties with multiple sclerosis. The rearrangement links TRBV6-5 to TRBJ2-1; D is ambiguous. Sequencing was performed on PBMCs. In DNA form, the CDR3 reads TGTGCCAGCACGGGTTTGAGCTCCTACAATGAGCAGTTCTTC. Its translation is CASTGLSSYNEQFF.